This T cell receptor (beta chain) emerged from a study of molecular identifiers for immune sequencing clone quantification. Naive CD8 T cells underwent sorting with the CD8+CD4-CCR7+CD45RA+ definition. The germline V gene encodes CDR1 MNHEY and CDR2 SMNVEV (reference sequence). The ends lost 10 bases at V and 4 bases at J; junction bases unmatched: 15. The CDR3 consists of 15 residues. TCRdb called the PCR reads again in MiXCR, with one record for every CDR3 protein. The sample shows around 82,000 distinct CDR3 sequences, 15% to 20% of them seen only once. Sequencing used naive CD8+ T cells from blood, with Jurkat cell RNA spiked in. Subset denoted: FACS-sorted CD8+CD4-CCR7+CD45RA+ naive T cells. V usage is TRBV27 and J usage is TRBJ2-7; 8 bases map to TRBD2. This TCR derives from a human donor in good health. Some libraries in this study had Jurkat cell RNA spiked in. CDR3 DNA sequence: TGTGCCACCTATGGGGGGGCGGGGGGAAGGTACGAGCAGTACTTC. Its translation: CATYGGAGGRYEQYF.